The 17 T cell receptor beta chains below were found in one sample sequenced in a study of control samples from healthy donors and cancer patients. The assay was immunoSEQ multiplex PCR, and TCRdb's table has in-frame clones only and misses some. Of about 84,000 clones detected, 75% to 95% appear once; the ten largest clones hold approximately 14%. The sequencing sample was made of blood. The receptors originated from a man aged 25-45 years in good health.

This chain links TRBV7-9 with TRBJ1-1; D is undetermined. The germline gives CDR1 SEHNR, CDR2 FQNEAQ (reference sequence). The V end lost 3 bases, the J end lost 3 bases, and 5 bases lay between the germline ends. The length of the CDR3 is 12 residues. The CDR3 DNA reads TGTGCCAGCAGCTTTAGAGACACTGAAGCTTTCTTT. It codes for CASSFRDTEAFF.

The rearrangement links TRBV10-2 to TRBJ1-5; D remains ambiguous. Per germline, CDR1 WSHSY and CDR2 SAAADI. The V end was cut by 2 bases, the J end by 2 bases, with 7 bases between. The CDR3 is 14 amino acids. The CDR3 reads CASSESGRNQPQHF. CDR3 in DNA: TGCGCCAGCAGTGAGAGTGGGCGCAATCAGCCCCAGCATTTT.

The V and J genes are TRBV11-2 and TRBJ2-5; D is undetermined. Germline loops: CDR1 SGHAT, CDR2 FQNNGV. The CDR3 is 13 amino acids. V was trimmed by 3 bases and J by 4 bases, leaving 9 bases between them. In DNA form, the CDR3 reads TGTGCCAGCAGCTTTCTTTTTAGAGAGACCCAGTACTTC. Translating it yields CASSFLFRETQYF.

The gene calls are TRBV27 and TRBJ1-2, with D hard to call. Germline V gene sequence: CDR1 MNHEY, CDR2 SMNVEV (reference sequence). V was shortened by 7 bases and J by 7 bases, with 16 bases between the two germline ends. This CDR3 region has 13 residues. CDR3 amino acids: CASTPLGRAGYTF. The CDR3 coding sequence is TGTGCCAGCACACCCCTGGGGAGGGCTGGCTACACCTTC.

This clone turned up a few times. V is TRBV29-1 and J is TRBJ2-5; the match to TRBD1 covers 7 bases. The CDR3 runs 13 residues. V shed 1 base, J shed 6 bases, and the junction held 5 bases outside the gene matches. Germline V CDR1 and CDR2: SQVTM, ANQGSEA. The CDR3 spells CSVEGQGVKTQYF. In DNA form, the CDR3 reads TGCAGCGTTGAAGGGCAGGGGGTCAAGACCCAGTACTTC.

This clone was observed once. The genes are TRBV5-1 and TRBJ1-1; D is possibly TRBD1 (5 bases). Germline V gene sequence: CDR1 SGHRS, CDR2 YFSETQ. This CDR3 comprises 15 residues. The ends were cut back, 0 bases at V and 7 bases at J, with 16 bases in the middle. The CDR3 loop is CASSLAREGPGEAFF. The CDR3 nucleotides are TGCGCCAGCAGCTTGGCTCGGGAGGGGCCGGGTGAAGCTTTCTTT.

This chain links TRBV4-2 with TRBJ2-2; D ambiguous. V lost 4 bases and J lost 9, with 12 bases in between. Germline V lookup: CDR1 LGHNA, CDR2 YNFKEQ. This CDR3 spans 13 amino acids. The chain's CDR3 is CASSPKLDRELFF. As DNA, the CDR3 is TGTGCCAGCAGCCCGAAATTAGACCGGGAGCTGTTTTTT.

The gene calls are TRBV5-1 and TRBJ2-3, with 13 nucleotides matching TRBD2. From germline, CDR1 is SGHRS and CDR2 YFSETQ. The trim removed 4 bases at V and 4 bases at J, leaving 3 bases unmatched. This CDR3 comprises 15 residues. The CDR3 DNA reads TGCGCCAGCAGCCCAGGACTAGCGGGGGCAGATACGCAGTATTTT. It yields the protein CASSPGLAGADTQYF.

V usage is TRBV30 and J usage is TRBJ2-5, with a weak D call TRBD1 (5 bases). Germline CDR1 is GTSNPN and CDR2 is SVGIG (reference sequence). This CDR3 comprises 15 residues. V was trimmed by 0 bases and J by 1 base, leaving 12 bases between them. The CDR3 bases are TGTGCCTGGAGTGTCTCGGCAGGGCTCCAAGAGACCCAGTACTTC. This translates into CAWSVSAGLQETQYF.

The rearrangement joins TRBV3-1 (or the pseudogene TRBV3-2) to TRBJ2-2; D gene unclear. The V gene lost 5 bases and the J gene lost 5 bases, with 15 bases spanning the gap. The CDR3 is made up of 15 amino acids. From germline, CDR1 is LGHDT and CDR2 YNNKEL (reference sequence). The chain's CDR3 is CASSARPGRTGELFF. The CDR3 bases are TGTGCCAGCAGCGCCCGTCCAGGAAGAACCGGGGAGCTGTTTTTT.

DNA of the CDR3: TGTGCCAGCAGGTTTAAGAGAGGACAGGGGATGAGCGAGCAGTACTTC. Protein product: CASRFKRGQGMSEQYF. This rearrangement joins TRBV5-4 to TRBJ2-7, with 9 bases aligning to TRBD1. This CDR3 contains 16 residues. Losses at the gene ends were 5 bases for V and 6 bases for J; bases not matched to a gene: 15. From germline, CDR1 is SGHNT and CDR2 YYREEE (reference sequence).

The chain couples TRBV19 to TRBJ1-1; D uncertain. V was clipped by 3 bases and J by 6 bases, with 5 bases between them. The CDR3 has 11 residues. Germline CDR1 LNHDA, CDR2 SQIVND (reference sequence). CDR3 in amino acids: CASSISAEAFF. As DNA, the CDR3 is TGTGCCAGTAGTATTAGTGCTGAAGCTTTCTTT.

V gene TRBV3-1 (or the pseudogene TRBV3-2) combines with J gene TRBJ1-2; D not resolved. There are 16 residues in the CDR3. Looked up from germline, CDR1 is LGHDT and CDR2 is YNNKEL (reference sequence). V was trimmed by 1 base and J by 0 bases, leaving 12 bases between them. CDR3 region: CASSQAYRGANYGYTF. The CDR3 region has the DNA TGTGCCAGCAGCCAAGCTTACCGGGGAGCTAACTATGGCTACACCTTC.

The chain uses TRBV7-2 and TRBJ1-6; 7 positions match TRBD1. The CDR3 has 15 residues. Germline V CDR1 and CDR2: SGHTA, FQGNSA. Germline trimming cut 5 bases from V and 10 bases from J; bases unmatched to any gene: 11. The CDR3 reads CASSHFTGAGSPLHF. CDR3 nucleotides: TGTGCCAGCAGCCATTTTACAGGGGCTGGGTCACCCCTCCACTTT.

The chain joins TRBV18 to TRBJ1-1; tentatively, D is TRBD1 (5 bases). The length of the CDR3 is 16 residues. V lost 1 base to trimming and J lost 5 bases, with 17 bases between them. Germline V lookup: CDR1 KGHSH, CDR2 LQKENI. CDR3 coding DNA: TGTGCCAGCTCACCACGGGAGGGGACGGTAGGAACTGAAGCTTTCTTT. Amino acids: CASSPREGTVGTEAFF.

This chain uses TRBV28 with TRBJ2-1, with unresolved D. Trimming removed 8 bases from V and 7 bases from J, with 9 bases in between. Germline V gives CDR1 MDHEN, CDR2 SYDVKM. The CDR3 covers 11 residues. The CDR3 region has the DNA TGTGCCAGCCACGCTGATAATGAGCAGTTCTTC. Protein: CASHADNEQFF. The whole variable domain, filled in from reference TRBV28 and TRBJ2-1, reads DVKVTQSSRYLVKRTGEKVFLECVQDMDHENMFWYRQDPGLGLRLIYFSYDVKMKEKGDIPEGYSVSREKKERFSLILESASTNQTSMYLCASHADNEQFFGPGTRLTVL.

As regards this clone: This same CDR3 is encoded by further DNA sequences in the sample. This sequence joins TRBV2 and TRBJ1-1; possibly TRBD1 for D (5 bases). This CDR3 is 14 amino acids long. Germline V gives CDR1 SNHLY, CDR2 FYNNEI. V dropped 3 bases and J dropped 3 bases, with 11 bases sitting between them. The CDR3: CASSDRLGDTEAFF. The CDR3 DNA is TGTGCCAGCAGTGATCGGTTAGGGGACACTGAAGCTTTCTTT. Variable domain in full (rest from reference TRBV2 and TRBJ1-1): EPEVTQTPSHQVTQMGQEVILRCVPISNHLYFYWYRQILGQKVEFLVSFYNNEISEKSEIFDDQFSVERPDGSNFTLKIRSTKLEDSAMYFCASSDRLGDTEAFFGQGTRLTVV.